These 17 T cell receptor beta chains were all obtained from the same sample, sequenced in a study of OX40 agonist ivuxolimab in advanced cancers. Libraries were prepared by immunoSEQ multiplex PCR; TCRdb keeps only in-frame clonotypes and omits some of them. Here the sample spans about 35,000 clones, about three quarters being singletons. The sample in question was CD4+ or CD8+ T cells sorted from blood, obtained in a trial of the OX40 agonist ivuxolimab. These receptors were taken from an adult with an advanced solid tumor such as melanoma, head and neck, liver or kidney cancer.

The chain uses TRBV7-2 and TRBJ2-6; D is ambiguous. V shed 4 bases and J shed 1 base, with 5 bases lying between them. The CDR3 loop spans 14 amino acids. Germline values: CDR1 SGHTA, CDR2 FQGNSA. The CDR3 spells CASSSSSGANVLTF. The DNA for the CDR3 is TGTGCCAGCAGCTCTTCTTCTGGGGCCAACGTCCTGACTTTC.

The chain has TRBV29-1 and TRBJ1-2; TRBD1 aligns across 8 bases. This CDR3 is 13 amino acids long. The V gene's germline CDR1 is SQVTM and CDR2 ANQGSEA. V was pared by 6 bases and J by 4 bases, with 7 bases of the junction left unmatched. The CDR3 DNA reads as TGCAGCGTCCGACAGGGGTCTGGCTATGGCTACACCTTC. It is translated as CSVRQGSGYGYTF. Based on the CDR3 plus reference TRBV29-1 and TRBJ1-2, the full variable domain is SAVISQKPSRDICQRGTSLTIQCQVDSQVTMMFWYRQQPGQSLTLIATANQGSEATYESGFVIDKFPISRPNLTFSTLTVSNMSPEDSSIYLCSVRQGSGYGYTFGSGTRLTVV.

V and J are TRBV30 and TRBJ2-2; no firm D call. The length of the CDR3 is 14 residues. Per germline, CDR1 GTSNPN and CDR2 SVGIG (reference sequence). The V and J ends lost 6 bases and 2 bases respectively, with 13 bases between them. The CDR3 nucleotides read TGTGCCTGCCCAGTTGGGTTAAACACCGGGGAGCTGTTTTTT. Its translation is CACPVGLNTGELFF.

The CDR3 region is CASSPFASGGAETQYF. CDR3 sequence (DNA): TGTGCCAGCAGTCCTTTTGCTAGCGGGGGGGCAGAGACCCAGTACTTC. This chain connects TRBV27 to TRBJ2-5, with 12 bases identical to TRBD2. Losses at the gene ends were 5 bases for V and 4 bases for J; bases not matched to a gene: 8. The germline V gene has CDR1 MNHEY and CDR2 SMNVEV (reference sequence). This CDR3 has 16 residues.

V usage is TRBV18 and J usage is TRBJ2-2; possibly TRBD1 for D (6 bases). The CDR3 is made up of 15 amino acids. CDR1 and CDR2 from the germline V gene are KGHSH and LQKENI. V lost 3 bases and J lost 6, with 14 bases in between. The CDR3 DNA reads as TGTGCCAGCTCACCGACAGGTCAGAGGGCCGGGGAGCTGTTTTTT. It is translated as CASSPTGQRAGELFF.

The chain couples TRBV25-1 to TRBJ2-2; a possible D gene is TRBD1 (6 bases). CDR3 length: 15 residues. Germline assignment: CDR1 MGHDK and CDR2 SYGVNS. The V and J ends lost 4 bases and 0 bases respectively, with 9 bases between them. The DNA of the CDR3 is TGTGCCAGCAGTGTCAACAGGGCGAACACCGGGGAGCTGTTTTTT. It encodes CASSVNRANTGELFF.

This chain links TRBV5-1 with TRBJ2-1; possibly TRBD2 for D (6 bases). Trimming shortened V by 3 bases and J by 4 bases, and 11 bases separated the two germline ends. Germline V gene data show CDR1 as SGHRS and CDR2 as YFSETQ. The CDR3 contains 14 residues. For the CDR3, the DNA is TGCGCCAGCAGCTGGGGGGACCCGTACAATGAGCAGTTCTTC. Translation gives CASSWGDPYNEQFF.

This clone was recorded only once. The chain uses TRBV6-5 and TRBJ1-2; D unclear. CDR3 length: 16 residues. Germline V gene data show CDR1 as MNHEY and CDR2 as SVGAGI. V was pared by 4 bases and J by 1 base, with 16 bases between. The CDR3 here is CASSSNSRYYNYGYTF. CDR3 nucleotides: TGTGCCAGCAGTTCGAACAGCCGATATTATAACTATGGCTACACCTTC.

The chain combines TRBV18 with TRBJ2-2; the match to TRBD1 covers 9 bases. Germline CDR1 is KGHSH and CDR2 is LQKENI. Germline trimming cut 2 bases from V and 4 bases from J; bases unmatched to any gene: 5. CDR3 length: 16 amino acids. The CDR3, as DNA: TGTGCCAGCTCACCAGTACAGGGGGCGAGCACCGGGGAGCTGTTTTTT. Amino acid sequence: CASSPVQGASTGELFF.

V gene TRBV6-5 combines with J gene TRBJ2-1; 12 bases are a match to TRBD2. Trimming removed 2 bases from V and 7 bases from J; junction bases left unmatched: 3. From germline, CDR1 is MNHEY and CDR2 SVGAGI. The CDR3 runs to 15 residues. In DNA form, the CDR3 reads TGTGCCAGCAGTTACGCTCTAGCGGGGGGGAATGAGCAGTTCTTC. This codes for CASSYALAGGNEQFF.

This clone was counted only a few times. The V and J genes are TRBV2 and TRBJ1-2; 7 bases line up with TRBD1. This CDR3 has 13 amino acids. The V gene end was trimmed by 5 bases and the J gene end by 3 bases; junction bases not matched to a gene: 3. Germline assignment: CDR1 SNHLY and CDR2 FYNNEI. The CDR3 sequence is CASSRGLDYGYTF. The CDR3 DNA is TGTGCCAGCAGTAGGGGGCTGGACTATGGCTACACCTTC.

In its sample, this clone was seen once. The chain combines TRBV10-3 with TRBJ2-2; tentatively, D is TRBD1 or TRBD2 (5 bases each). CDR3 length: 14 amino acids. V lost 3 bases and J lost 4, with 9 bases in between. CDR1 is ENHRY, CDR2 SYGVKD, per germline. CDR3 protein: CAISDPGSTGELFF. The CDR3 coding sequence is TGTGCCATCAGTGACCCAGGGAGCACCGGGGAGCTGTTTTTT.

The chain joins TRBV18 to TRBJ1-5, with TRBD1 matching over 7 bases. The V gene's germline CDR1 is KGHSH and CDR2 LQKENI. The J segment lost 3 bases and the V segment lost 6 bases, leaving 5 bases of the junction unmatched. This CDR3 has 14 residues. CDR3 in amino acids: CASSQGTDNQPQHF. DNA of the CDR3: TGTGCCAGCTCCCAAGGGACAGACAATCAGCCCCAGCATTTT.

The J gene is TRBJ2-5, the V gene TRBV14; possibly TRBD1 or TRBD2 for D (6 bases each). Trimming removed 0 bases from V and 6 bases from J, with 17 bases in between. This CDR3 contains 16 residues. CDR1 SGHDN and CDR2 FVKESK come from the germline V gene. The DNA of the CDR3 is TGTGCCAGCAGCCAAGAACTCGGGGGCCAATGGAAGACCCAGTACTTC. Residues: CASSQELGGQWKTQYF.

The chain has TRBV5-1 and TRBJ1-2, with D uncertain. Germline V CDR1 and CDR2: SGHRS, YFSETQ. V was shortened by 0 bases and J by 8 bases, with 14 bases between the two germline ends. This CDR3 contains 14 residues. The chain's CDR3 is CASSLGRTIGGYTF. Here the CDR3 DNA reads TGCGCCAGCAGCTTGGGTAGGACGATAGGAGGCTACACCTTC.

V usage is TRBV5-1 and J usage is TRBJ2-3, with no clear D. CDR1 and CDR2 from the germline V gene are SGHRS and YFSETQ. CDR3 length: 14 amino acids. V was cut by 0 bases and J by 0 bases, with 5 bases left in between. The CDR3 is CASSLGGSTDTQYF. The CDR3 DNA reads TGCGCCAGCAGCTTGGGCGGAAGCACAGATACGCAGTATTTT. The full variable domain, with the rest looked up from reference TRBV5-1 and TRBJ2-3, is KAGVTQTPRYLIKTRGQQVTLSCSPISGHRSVSWYQQTPGQGLQFLFEYFSETQRNKGNFPGRFSGRQFSNSRSEMNVSTLELGDSALYLCASSLGGSTDTQYFGPGTRLTVL.

The chain carries TRBV19 and TRBJ2-1, with D perhaps TRBD1 or TRBD2 (5 bases each). Deletions cut 4 bases from V and 0 bases from J, with 19 bases between. CDR3 length equals 18 residues. CDR1 LNHDA and CDR2 SQIVND come from the germline V gene (reference sequence). The CDR3: CASSTPRDGRGSYNEQFF. CDR3 bases: TGTGCCAGTAGTACCCCCCGGGACGGTCGGGGCTCCTACAATGAGCAGTTCTTC.